The rows below give T cell receptor beta chains drawn from one sample of a study of T cell repertoires in cytomegalovirus infection. TCRdb re-called the reads with MiXCR, one entry per CDR3 protein. The sample lists about 310,000 distinct CDR3 sequences, around 9.6% occurring once. The sequencing sample was made of PBMCs. These receptors were obtained from a human donor in good health (CMV status not recorded). Some clones in this sample may be carry-over from other donors' samples. The CDR3 runs from the conserved cysteine through the conserved F or W. D genes are given only for firm matches. Clone sizes are given selectively: once, few, many, or a class where the clone is expanded.

few | TRBD1 | TRBJ1-1 | TRBV29-1 | CSVGRTGFGTEAFF | TGCAGCGTTGGTCGGACAGGGTTCGGCACTGAAGCTTTCTTT
many | TRBD2 | TRBJ2-5 | TRBV7-3 | CASSPTGLALETQYF | TGTGCCAGCAGCCCCACCGGACTAGCGTTAGAGACCCAGTACTTC
many | TRBD1 | TRBJ1-5 | TRBV7-2 | CASSSSDRINQPQHF | TGTGCCAGCAGCTCCTCGGACAGGATCAATCAGCCCCAGCATTTT
few | - | TRBJ1-5 | TRBV18 | CASSSENQPQHF | TGTGCCAGCTCCTCTGAGAATCAGCCCCAGCATTTT
few | - | TRBJ1-4 | TRBV6-6 | CASSYRGAPSEKLFF | TGTGCCAGCAGTTACCGGGGGGCGCCTAGTGAAAAACTGTTTTTT
- | TRBD2 | TRBJ2-3 | TRBV29-1 | CSVEGGGHTDTQYF | TGCAGCGTTGAGGGCGGGGGGCACACAGATACGCAGTATTTT
- | TRBD2 | TRBJ2-3 | TRBV5-1 | CASSRTSGGDDTQYF | TGCGCCAGCAGCAGAACTAGCGGGGGGGACGATACGCAGTATTTT
- | - | TRBJ2-7 | TRBV27 | CASSLTSGLTYEQYF | TGTGCCAGCAGTTTGACCAGCGGGTTAACCTACGAGCAGTACTTC
many | TRBD2 | TRBJ2-3 | TRBV7-9 | CASSDTGTSGGVTDTQYF | TGTGCCAGCAGCGATACCGGGACTAGCGGGGGGGTAACAGATACGCAGTATTTT
many | - | TRBJ2-5 | TRBV12-3/TRBV12-4 | CASSRPRDTQETQYF | TGTGCCAGCAGCCGTCCCCGGGACACCCAAGAGACCCAGTACTTC
many | - | TRBJ1-1 | TRBV7-9 | CASRLAGHEAFF | TGTGCCAGCAGGCTAGCGGGCCATGAAGCTTTCTTT
many | - | TRBJ2-4 | TRBV5-6 | CASSLYGQSAKNIQYF | TGTGCCAGCAGCTTGTACGGACAGTCAGCCAAAAACATTCAGTACTTC
many | TRBD1 | TRBJ1-2 | TRBV19 | CASSTLGTGDGYTF | TGTGCCAGTAGTACCCTTGGGACAGGAGATGGCTACACCTTC
many | - | TRBJ1-5 | TRBV28 | CASRSLVGNQPQHF | TGTGCCAGCAGATCGTTGGTAGGCAATCAGCCCCAGCATTTT
few | - | TRBJ2-5 | TRBV29-1 | CSVRGGGQTQYF | TGCAGCGTTCGAGGGGGGGGGCAGACCCAGTACTTC
- | - | TRBJ1-2 | TRBV3-1 | CASSQRQNYGYTF | TGTGCCAGCAGCCAACGACAAAACTATGGCTACACCTTC
many | TRBD2 | TRBJ2-1 | TRBV6-6 | CASSYPPTNLAVYNEQFF | TGTGCCAGCAGTTACCCACCGACCAACCTAGCGGTGTACAATGAGCAGTTCTTC
many | - | TRBJ1-1 | TRBV2 | CASRPQRGNTEAFF | TGTGCCAGCAGACCCCAGCGGGGGAACACTGAAGCTTTCTTT
many | TRBD1 | TRBJ1-1 | TRBV20-1 | CSARDRGHTEAFF | TGCAGTGCGAGGGACAGGGGCCACACTGAAGCTTTCTTT
few | TRBD2 | TRBJ2-7 | TRBV2 | CASSEGGSGLPYEQYF | TGTGCCAGCAGTGAAGGGGGGTCGGGACTACCCTACGAGCAGTACTTC
- | - | TRBJ2-2 | TRBV7-3 | CASSSQEGGELFF | TGTGCCAGCAGCTCACAGGAAGGCGGGGAGCTGTTTTTT
many | TRBD1 | TRBJ2-7 | TRBV12-3/TRBV12-4 | CASGGQSYEQYF | TGTGCCAGCGGGGGACAGTCCTACGAGCAGTACTTC
- | - | TRBJ2-2 | TRBV18 | CASSPNGGGNTGELFF | TGTGCCAGCTCACCAAACGGAGGGGGCAACACCGGGGAGCTGTTTTTT
many | TRBD1 | TRBJ1-4 | TRBV12-5 | CASAGTANEKLFF | TGTGCTAGTGCTGGGACAGCTAATGAAAAACTGTTTTTT
- | - | TRBJ2-6 | TRBV20-1 | CSGDHRAHSGANVLTF | TGCAGTGGAGATCATCGCGCTCACTCTGGGGCCAACGTCCTGACTTTC
many | TRBD1 | TRBJ2-6 | TRBV5-4 | CASSFRGLGANVLTF | TGTGCCAGCAGCTTCAGGGGGTTGGGGGCCAACGTCCTGACTTTC
few | TRBD2 | TRBJ2-7 | TRBV3-1 | CASSQSGRGAAHEQYF | TGTGCCAGCAGCCAGAGTGGGAGGGGAGCAGCCCACGAGCAGTACTTC
few | - | TRBJ2-3 | TRBV3-1 | CASSQDWTRTDTQYF | TGTGCCAGCAGCCAAGATTGGACCCGCACAGATACGCAGTATTTT
many | - | TRBJ2-6 | TRBV10-3 | CAISEREGGANVLTF | TGTGCCATCAGTGAACGCGAGGGTGGGGCCAACGTCCTGACTTTC
many | - | TRBJ1-1 | TRBV10-2 | CASSGGGSEAFF | TGCGCCAGCAGTGGAGGGGGTTCTGAAGCTTTCTTT
many | - | TRBJ2-7 | TRBV6-5 | CASSYSPGMGVEQYF | TGTGCCAGCAGTTACTCCCCAGGGATGGGAGTCGAGCAGTACTTC
- | - | TRBJ1-1 | TRBV20-1 | CSARPKDQEAFF | TGCAGTGCTAGACCCAAAGATCAGGAGGCTTTCTTT
many | - | TRBJ1-5 | TRBV7-8 | CASSFSGLVSNQPQHF | TGTGCCAGCAGCTTTTCTGGGTTAGTCAGCAATCAGCCCCAGCATTTT
many | - | TRBJ1-5 | TRBV28 | CASTERGEPQHF | TGTGCCAGCACCGAGAGGGGGGAGCCCCAGCATTTT
many | - | TRBJ2-5 | TRBV19 | CASRSQRAETQYF | TGTGCCAGTAGATCCCAGAGGGCGGAGACCCAGTACTTC
- | - | TRBJ2-1 | TRBV6-4 | CASSDSSGAREFF | TGTGCCAGCAGTGACTCGAGTGGTGCCCGCGAGTTCTTC
many | - | TRBJ1-6 | TRBV5-6 | CASIPSPTGWNSPLHF | TGTGCCAGCATCCCCTCCCCGACGGGGTGGAATTCACCCCTCCACTTT
- | TRBD2 | TRBJ2-1 | TRBV10-3 | CAISESISSGTYNEQFF | TGTGCCATCAGTGAGTCGATCTCTAGCGGGACCTACAATGAGCAGTTCTTC
many | TRBD1 | TRBJ2-7 | TRBV6-6 | CASKQGASLSGSYEQYF | TGTGCCAGCAAACAGGGGGCAAGCCTTAGCGGCTCCTACGAGCAGTACTTC